This note documents a single T cell receptor (beta chain) sequence. Whoever was chosen for sequencing had shown CD8+CD57+ cell expansion by flow cytometry. Sampling of blood occurred while the patients had still received no therapy. The sample belongs to a study of CD8+CD57+ T cells in acquired aplastic anemia. On the study more broadly: On average, sorted CD4+ and CD8+ cells gave around 3.3 ug of DNA.

Genomic DNA provided the template from which TCR beta VDJ and CDR3 profiles were obtained. Each CDR3 protein is one row after TCRdb ran MiXCR on the reads. The profile covers about 170,000 distinct CDR3 sequences, with around 48% appearing a single time and roughly 1.1% taken by the ten largest. The ends were cut back, 0 bases at V and 4 bases at J, with 16 bases in the middle. Germline V lookup: CDR1 SGHRS, CDR2 YFSETQ. The CDR3 contains 17 residues. The sample comprised sorted CD4+, CD8+, or CD8+CD57+ T cells (not recorded which) from PBMCs. The sequence was collected from a human donor with aplastic anemia. V usage is TRBV5-1 and J usage is TRBJ2-2; tentative D call: TRBD1 (7 bases). CDR3 sequence reads: CASSLGRQGGLTGELFF. The CDR3 nucleotides read TGCGCCAGCAGCTTGGGGAGACAGGGAGGCCTCACCGGGGAGCTGTTTTTT. The variable domain in full, completed from reference TRBV5-1 and TRBJ2-2, reads KAGVTQTPRYLIKTRGQQVTLSCSPISGHRSVSWYQQTPGQGLQFLFEYFSETQRNKGNFPGRFSGRQFSNSRSEMNVSTLELGDSALYLCASSLGRQGGLTGELFFGEGSRLTVL.